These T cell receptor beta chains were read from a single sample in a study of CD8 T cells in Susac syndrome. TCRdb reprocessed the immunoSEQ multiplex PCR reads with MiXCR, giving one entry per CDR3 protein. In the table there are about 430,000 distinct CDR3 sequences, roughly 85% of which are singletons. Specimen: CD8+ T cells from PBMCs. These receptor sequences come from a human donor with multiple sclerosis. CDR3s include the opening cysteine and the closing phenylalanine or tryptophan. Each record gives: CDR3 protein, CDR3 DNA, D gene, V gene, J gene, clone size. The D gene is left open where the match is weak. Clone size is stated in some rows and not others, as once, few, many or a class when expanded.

CDR3: CASSQSRTNTGELFF
DNA: TGCGCCAGCAGCCAATCTCGGACCAACACCGGGGAGCTGTTTTTT
D: NA
V: TRBV4-1
J: TRBJ2-2
size: once

CDR3: CASSSGLAGVGTDTQYF
DNA: TGCGCCAGCAGCTCGGGACTAGCGGGAGTTGGCACAGATACGCAGTATTTT
D: TRBD2
V: TRBV5-1
J: TRBJ2-3
size: NA

CDR3: CASSQMAYNEQFF
DNA: TGCGCCAGCAGCCAAATGGCCTACAATGAGCAGTTCTTC
D: NA
V: TRBV4-1
J: TRBJ2-1
size: NA

CDR3: CAGRGPTPSPDTQYF
DNA: TGTGCCGGCAGGGGGCCCACACCTTCACCTGATACGCAGTATTTT
D: TRBD1
V: TRBV7-9
J: TRBJ2-3
size: NA

CDR3: CASSQRVGQGAFNTEAFF
DNA: TGTGCCAGCAGCCAGAGGGTGGGTCAGGGTGCATTTAACACTGAAGCTTTCTTT
D: NA
V: TRBV11-2
J: TRBJ1-1
size: NA

CDR3: CASSREAESSYNEQFF
DNA: TGTGCCAGCAGCCGGGAGGCGGAGAGCTCCTACAATGAGCAGTTCTTC
D: TRBD2
V: TRBV7-9
J: TRBJ2-1
size: once

CDR3: CSARDHRAAGETDTQYF
DNA: TGCAGTGCTAGAGATCACCGGGCAGCGGGGGAGACAGATACGCAGTATTTT
D: TRBD2
V: TRBV20-1
J: TRBJ2-3
size: NA

CDR3: CASSPTSQTGELFF
DNA: TGTGCCAGCTCTCCCACTAGTCAGACCGGGGAGCTGTTTTTT
D: NA
V: TRBV2
J: TRBJ2-2
size: once

CDR3: CASSLTGFNQPQHF
DNA: TGTGCCAGCAGCTTGACGGGGTTCAATCAGCCCCAGCATTTT
D: NA
V: TRBV7-9
J: TRBJ1-5
size: NA

CDR3: CASSHGTLQETQYF
DNA: TGTGCCAGCAGCCATGGGACCCTCCAAGAGACCCAGTACTTC
D: NA
V: TRBV3-1
J: TRBJ2-5
size: NA